This record looks at one TCR beta chain sequence and its context. Antigen specificity is unknown. The ends lost 3 bases at V and 4 bases at J; junction bases unmatched: 13. The germline V gene encodes CDR1 SGHDN and CDR2 FVKESK. The CDR3 covers 17 residues. Profiled with immunoSEQ multiplex PCR; TCRdb holds only in-frame clones, not every one. The table has under 200,000 clones, approximately 87% seen once. The sample belongs to a study of T cell responses to AZD1222 COVID-19 vaccine. Findings of the study overall: In a largely white British group with more females than males, clonal diversity was possibly underestimated. The study found vaccine-associated CD4 TCRs spanning spike, dominant at 160-218 and 743-854. Spike-specific TCR breadth and depth rose after two AZD1222 doses.

The sequence was obtained from an adult who received the AZD1222 COVID-19 vaccine. This sample comprised peripheral blood, obtained 28 days after the second AZD1222 dose. This chain joins TRBV14 and TRBJ1-2, with 8 positions matching TRBD1. Here the CDR3 DNA reads TGTGCCAGCAGCCACCAGCCGGGACAGGACATATTCTATGGCTACACCTTC. Amino acids: CASSHQPGQDIFYGYTF.